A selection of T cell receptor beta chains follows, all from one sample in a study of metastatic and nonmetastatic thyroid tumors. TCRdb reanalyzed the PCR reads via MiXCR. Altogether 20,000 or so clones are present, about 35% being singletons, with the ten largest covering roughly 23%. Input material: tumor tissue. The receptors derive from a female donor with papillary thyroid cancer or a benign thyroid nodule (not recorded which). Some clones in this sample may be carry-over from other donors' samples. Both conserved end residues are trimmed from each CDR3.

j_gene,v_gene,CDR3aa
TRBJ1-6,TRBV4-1,ASSAQARGSPLH
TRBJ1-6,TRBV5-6,ASTSAGTQRDSDNSPLH
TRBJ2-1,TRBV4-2,ASSQGLAGGGMDEQF
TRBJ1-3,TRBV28,ASSSIDRYSGNTIY
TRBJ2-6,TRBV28,ASGSQNSGANVLT
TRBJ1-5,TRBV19,ASSIDAGAHQPQH
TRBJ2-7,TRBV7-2,ASSLNSGMIYEQY
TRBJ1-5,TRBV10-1,ASSESGGRASNQPQH
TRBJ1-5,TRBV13,ASTLDRGLPDLSNQPQH
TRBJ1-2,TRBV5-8,ASSFGTGGLYGYT
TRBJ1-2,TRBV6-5,ASSFTQGAQTCYT